This T cell receptor (beta chain) comes out of a study of blood T cell repertoires in COVID-19. Authors' data handling: Cell counts per sample came from amplifying reference gene primers. Clones were read by immunoSEQ multiplex PCR, and TCRdb kept only the in-frame ones, dropping some. D and trimming were read from the DNA, whereas the V and J calls and clone size are those reported in that table. The sample comprises under 200,000 clones, 82% of which are singletons, and 7.8% rests with the top ten. Germline CDR1 KGHSH, CDR2 LQKENI. The CDR3 runs to 15 residues. Trimming pared 2 bases from V and 5 bases from J, leaving 12 bases between. Those enrolled in Seattle joined during active infection and were followed longitudinally afterward.

The V gene is TRBV18, the J gene TRBJ2-2; the D gene is possibly TRBD1 (6 bases). The sequenced sample consisted of peripheral blood. This sequence was found in a woman in her sixties or seventies with COVID-19, enrolled during active disease. CDR3 loop: CASSPGTGWTGELFF. For the CDR3, the DNA is TGTGCCAGCTCACCAGGAACAGGGTGGACCGGGGAGCTGTTTTTT.